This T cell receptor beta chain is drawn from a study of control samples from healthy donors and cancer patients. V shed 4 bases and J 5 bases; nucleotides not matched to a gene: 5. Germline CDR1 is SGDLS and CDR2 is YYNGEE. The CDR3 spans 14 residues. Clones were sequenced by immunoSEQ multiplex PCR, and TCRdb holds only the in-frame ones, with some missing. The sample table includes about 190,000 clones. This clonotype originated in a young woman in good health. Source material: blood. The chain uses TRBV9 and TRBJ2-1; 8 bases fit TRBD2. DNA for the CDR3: TGTGCCAGCAGCCGGACTAGCAGTAACAATGAGCAGTTCTTC. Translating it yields CASSRTSSNNEQFF.